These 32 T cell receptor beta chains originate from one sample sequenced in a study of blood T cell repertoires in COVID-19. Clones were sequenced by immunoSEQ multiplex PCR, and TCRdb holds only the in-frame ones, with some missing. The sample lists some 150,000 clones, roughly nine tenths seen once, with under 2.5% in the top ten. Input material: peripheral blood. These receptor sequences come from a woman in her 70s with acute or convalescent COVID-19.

The CDR3 region has the DNA TGTGCCAGTAGTCCCAAGGGACTAGCGGGGAAAAATGAGCAGTTCTTC. This gives the protein CASSPKGLAGKNEQFF. The chain carries TRBV19 and TRBJ2-1, with TRBD2 matching over 13 bases. The CDR3 is 16 residues long. Losses at the gene ends were 5 bases for V and 7 bases for J; bases not matched to a gene: 8. Germline values: CDR1 LNHDA, CDR2 SQIVND (reference sequence).

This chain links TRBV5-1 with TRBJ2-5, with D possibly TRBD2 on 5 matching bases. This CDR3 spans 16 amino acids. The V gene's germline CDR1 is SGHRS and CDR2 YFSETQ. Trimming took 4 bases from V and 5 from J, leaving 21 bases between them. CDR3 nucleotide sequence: TGCGCCAGCAGCCCAACCGGCAGCCCGACGGGGGAGACCCAGTACTTC. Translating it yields CASSPTGSPTGETQYF.

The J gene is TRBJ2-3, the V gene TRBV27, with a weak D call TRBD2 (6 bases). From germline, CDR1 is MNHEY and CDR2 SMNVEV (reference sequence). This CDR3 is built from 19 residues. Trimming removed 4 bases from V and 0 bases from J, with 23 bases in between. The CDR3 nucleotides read TGTGCCAGCAGTTATCGCCCGGGGGAATCGAAAGCTAGCACAGATACGCAGTATTTT. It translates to CASSYRPGESKASTDTQYF.

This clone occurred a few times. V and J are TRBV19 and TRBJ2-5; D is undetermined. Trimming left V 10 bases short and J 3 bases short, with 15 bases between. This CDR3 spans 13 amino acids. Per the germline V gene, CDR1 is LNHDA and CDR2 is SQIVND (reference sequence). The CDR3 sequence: CATKTGSKETQYF. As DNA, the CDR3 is TGTGCCACAAAAACCGGGTCAAAAGAGACCCAGTACTTC.

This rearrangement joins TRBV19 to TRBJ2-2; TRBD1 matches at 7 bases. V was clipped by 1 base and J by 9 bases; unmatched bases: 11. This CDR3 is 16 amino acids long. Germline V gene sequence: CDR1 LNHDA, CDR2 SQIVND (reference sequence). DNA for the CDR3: TGTGCCAGTAGTATAGCGGACAGGCGCCCACCCAGGGAGCTGTTTTTT. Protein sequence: CASSIADRRPPRELFF.

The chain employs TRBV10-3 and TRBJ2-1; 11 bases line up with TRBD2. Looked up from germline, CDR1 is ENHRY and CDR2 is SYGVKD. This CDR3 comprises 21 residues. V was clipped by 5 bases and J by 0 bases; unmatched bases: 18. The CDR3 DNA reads TGTGCCATCAGTCCAGCCCTAGGAAATAGCGGGGGGGCGAGCTCCTACAATGAGCAGTTCTTC. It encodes CAISPALGNSGGASSYNEQFF.

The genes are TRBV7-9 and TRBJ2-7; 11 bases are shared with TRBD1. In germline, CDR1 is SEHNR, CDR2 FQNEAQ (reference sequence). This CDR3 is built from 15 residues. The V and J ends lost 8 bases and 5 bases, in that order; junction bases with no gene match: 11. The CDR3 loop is CASGTWGQGGDEQYF. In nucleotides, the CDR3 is TGTGCCAGCGGAACCTGGGGACAGGGGGGCGACGAGCAGTACTTC.

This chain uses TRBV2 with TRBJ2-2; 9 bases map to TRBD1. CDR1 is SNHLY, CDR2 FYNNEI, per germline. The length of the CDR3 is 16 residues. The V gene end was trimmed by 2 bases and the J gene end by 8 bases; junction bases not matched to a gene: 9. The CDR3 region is CASSEFGQGISGELFF. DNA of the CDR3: TGTGCCAGCAGTGAATTCGGACAGGGGATTTCGGGGGAGCTGTTTTTT.

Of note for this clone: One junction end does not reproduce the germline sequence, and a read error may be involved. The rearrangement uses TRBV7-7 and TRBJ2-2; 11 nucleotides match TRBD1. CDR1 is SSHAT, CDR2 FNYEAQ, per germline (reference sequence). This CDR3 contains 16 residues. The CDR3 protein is CASSPGQGENTGELFF. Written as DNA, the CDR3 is TGTGCTAGCAGCCCGGGACAGGGGGAAAACACCGGGGAGCTGTTTTTT.

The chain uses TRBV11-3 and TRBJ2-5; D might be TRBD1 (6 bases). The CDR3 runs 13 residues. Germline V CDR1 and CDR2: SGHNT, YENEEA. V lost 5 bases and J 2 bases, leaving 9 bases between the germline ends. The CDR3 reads CASSPQGQETQYF. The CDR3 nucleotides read TGTGCCAGCAGCCCTCAGGGGCAAGAGACCCAGTACTTC.

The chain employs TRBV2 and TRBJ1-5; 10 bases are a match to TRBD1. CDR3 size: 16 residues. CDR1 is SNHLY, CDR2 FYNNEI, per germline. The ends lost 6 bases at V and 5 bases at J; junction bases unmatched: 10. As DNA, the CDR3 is TGTGCCAGCAGAAGACAGGGGGCTCAACCTTATCAGCCCCAGCATTTT. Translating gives CASRRQGAQPYQPQHF.

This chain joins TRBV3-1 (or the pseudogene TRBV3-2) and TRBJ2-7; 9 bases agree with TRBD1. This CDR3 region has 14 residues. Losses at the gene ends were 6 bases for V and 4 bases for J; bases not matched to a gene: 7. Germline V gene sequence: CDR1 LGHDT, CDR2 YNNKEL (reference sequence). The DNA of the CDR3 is TGTGCCAGCAGGTCCGGGACAGGGCGATACGAGCAGTACTTC. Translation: CASRSGTGRYEQYF.

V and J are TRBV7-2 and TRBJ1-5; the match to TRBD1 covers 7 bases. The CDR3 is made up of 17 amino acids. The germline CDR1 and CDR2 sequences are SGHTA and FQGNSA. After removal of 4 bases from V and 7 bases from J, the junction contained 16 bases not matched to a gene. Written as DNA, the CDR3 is TGTGCCAGCAGCTCAAACCTGGCAGGGGGGAAGCGCCAGCCCCAGCATTTT. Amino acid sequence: CASSSNLAGGKRQPQHF.

The CDR3 region has the DNA TGTGCCAGCAGTTATTCCCGGGTGGTAGATACGCAGTATTTT. Translating gives CASSYSRVVDTQYF. V is TRBV6-2 or TRBV6-3 and J is TRBJ2-3; D not resolved. CDR3 length: 14 residues. Germline-derived CDR1 and CDR2 are MNHEY and SVGEGT. V was pared by 3 bases and J by 5 bases, with 12 bases between.

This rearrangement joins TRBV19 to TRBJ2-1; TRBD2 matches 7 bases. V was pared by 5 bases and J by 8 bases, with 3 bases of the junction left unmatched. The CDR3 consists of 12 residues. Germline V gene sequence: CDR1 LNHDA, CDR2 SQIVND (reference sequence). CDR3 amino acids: CASSSREDEQFF. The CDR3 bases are TGTGCCAGTAGTTCCCGGGAGGATGAGCAGTTCTTC.

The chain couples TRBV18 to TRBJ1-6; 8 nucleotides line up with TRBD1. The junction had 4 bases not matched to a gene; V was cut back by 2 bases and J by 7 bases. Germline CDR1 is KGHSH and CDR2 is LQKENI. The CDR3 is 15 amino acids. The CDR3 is CASSPSGQGNSPLHF. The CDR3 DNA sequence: TGTGCCAGCTCACCATCCGGACAGGGCAATTCACCCCTCCACTTT.

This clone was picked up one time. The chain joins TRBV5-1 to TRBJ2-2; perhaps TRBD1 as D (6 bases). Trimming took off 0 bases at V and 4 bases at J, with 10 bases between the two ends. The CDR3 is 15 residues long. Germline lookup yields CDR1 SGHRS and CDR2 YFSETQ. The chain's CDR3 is CASSLDVRGTGELFF. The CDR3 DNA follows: TGCGCCAGCAGCTTGGATGTCAGGGGCACCGGGGAGCTGTTTTTT.

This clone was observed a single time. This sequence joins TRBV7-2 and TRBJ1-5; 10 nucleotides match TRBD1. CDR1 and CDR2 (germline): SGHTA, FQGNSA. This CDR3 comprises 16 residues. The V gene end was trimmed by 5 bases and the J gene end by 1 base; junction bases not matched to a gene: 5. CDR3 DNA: TGTGCCAGCAGCCCAGAGGGACAGGGGAGCAATCAGCCCCAGCATTTT. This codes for CASSPEGQGSNQPQHF.

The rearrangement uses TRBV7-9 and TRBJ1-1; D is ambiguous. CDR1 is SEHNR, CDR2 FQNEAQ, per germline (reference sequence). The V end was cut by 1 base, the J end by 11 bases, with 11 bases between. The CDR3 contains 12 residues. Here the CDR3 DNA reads TGTGCCAGCAGCTTAGAGGAAGGCAGGGCTTTCTTT. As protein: CASSLEEGRAFF.

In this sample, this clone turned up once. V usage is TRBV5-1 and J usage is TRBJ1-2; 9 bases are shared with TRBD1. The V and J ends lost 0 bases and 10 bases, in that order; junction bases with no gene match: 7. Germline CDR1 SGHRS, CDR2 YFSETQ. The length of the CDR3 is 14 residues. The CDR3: CASSLVWGQGIYTF. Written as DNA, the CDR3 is TGCGCCAGCAGCTTGGTGTGGGGACAGGGTATCTACACCTTC.

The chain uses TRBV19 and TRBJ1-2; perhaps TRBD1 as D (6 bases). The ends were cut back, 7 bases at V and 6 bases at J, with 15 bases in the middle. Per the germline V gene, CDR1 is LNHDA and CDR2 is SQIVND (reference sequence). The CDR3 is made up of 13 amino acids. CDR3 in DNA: TGTGCCAGTACCCAGGGAAGGGGGAATGGCTACACCTTC. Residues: CASTQGRGNGYTF.

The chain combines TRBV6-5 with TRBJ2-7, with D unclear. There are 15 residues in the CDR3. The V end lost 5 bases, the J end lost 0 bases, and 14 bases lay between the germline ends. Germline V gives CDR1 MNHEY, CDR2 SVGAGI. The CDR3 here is CASSRQTSPSYEQYV. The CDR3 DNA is TGTGCCAGCAGTAGGCAGACAAGCCCCTCCTACGAGCAGTACGTC.

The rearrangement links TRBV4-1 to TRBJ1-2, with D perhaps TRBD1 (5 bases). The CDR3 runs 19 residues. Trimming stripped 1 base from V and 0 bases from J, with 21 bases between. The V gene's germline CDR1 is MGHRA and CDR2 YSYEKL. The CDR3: CASSQGHRWTQAANYGYTF. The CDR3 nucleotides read TGCGCCAGCAGCCAAGGACATCGGTGGACACAGGCGGCTAACTATGGCTACACCTTC.

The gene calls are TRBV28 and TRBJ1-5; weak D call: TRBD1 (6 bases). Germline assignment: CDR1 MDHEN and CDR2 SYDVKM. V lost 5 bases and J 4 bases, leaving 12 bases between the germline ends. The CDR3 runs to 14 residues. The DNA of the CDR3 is TGTGCCAGCAGTGTCAGGGGCCCTAATCAGCCCCAGCATTTT. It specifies CASSVRGPNQPQHF. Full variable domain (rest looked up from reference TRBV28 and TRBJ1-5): DVKVTQSSRYLVKRTGEKVFLECVQDMDHENMFWYRQDPGLGLRLIYFSYDVKMKEKGDIPEGYSVSREKKERFSLILESASTNQTSMYLCASSVRGPNQPQHFGDGTRLSIL.

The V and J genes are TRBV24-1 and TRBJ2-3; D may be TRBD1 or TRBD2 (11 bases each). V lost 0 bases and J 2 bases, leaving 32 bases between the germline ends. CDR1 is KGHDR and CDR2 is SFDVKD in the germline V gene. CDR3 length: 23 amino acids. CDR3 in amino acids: CATSDLTGQGGLAAGLDTDTQYF. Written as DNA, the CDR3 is TGTGCCACCAGTGATTTGACGGGACAGGGGGGACTAGCGGCAGGCTTGGACACAGATACGCAGTATTTT.

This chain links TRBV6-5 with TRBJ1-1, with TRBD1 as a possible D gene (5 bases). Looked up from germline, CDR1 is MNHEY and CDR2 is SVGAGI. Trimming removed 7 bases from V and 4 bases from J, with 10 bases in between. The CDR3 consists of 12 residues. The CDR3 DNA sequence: TGTGCCAGCATAGGAGGGGCCACTGAAGCTTTCTTT. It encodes CASIGGATEAFF.

The CDR3 is CASSFGTGGYGYTF. CDR3 DNA sequence: TGTGCCAGCAGCTTCGGGACAGGGGGCTATGGCTACACCTTC. The rearrangement links TRBV5-4 to TRBJ1-2, with TRBD1 matching 11 bases. With V trimmed by 2 bases and J by 4 bases, 1 base remained unmatched. The V gene's germline CDR1 is SGHNT and CDR2 YYREEE (reference sequence). This CDR3 has 14 amino acids.

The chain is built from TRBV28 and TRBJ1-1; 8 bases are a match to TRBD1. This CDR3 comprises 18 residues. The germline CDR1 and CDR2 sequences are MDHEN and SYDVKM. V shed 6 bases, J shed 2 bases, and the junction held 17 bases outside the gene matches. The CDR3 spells CASSPPRGQGIGNTEAFF. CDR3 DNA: TGTGCCAGCAGCCCACCCCGAGGACAGGGAATAGGTAACACTGAAGCTTTCTTT.

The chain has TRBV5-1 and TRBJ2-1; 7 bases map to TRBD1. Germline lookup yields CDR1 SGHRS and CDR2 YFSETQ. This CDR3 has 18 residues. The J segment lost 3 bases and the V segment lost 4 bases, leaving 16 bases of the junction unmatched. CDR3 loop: CASSLATHRDSYYNEQFF. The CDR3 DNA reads TGCGCCAGCAGCCTAGCTACCCACCGGGACAGTTACTACAATGAGCAGTTCTTC.

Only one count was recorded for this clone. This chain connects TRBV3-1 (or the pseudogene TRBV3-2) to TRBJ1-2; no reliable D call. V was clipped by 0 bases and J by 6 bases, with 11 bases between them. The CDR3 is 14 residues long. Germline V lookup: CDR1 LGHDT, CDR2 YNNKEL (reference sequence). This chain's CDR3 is CASSQDVAVHGYTF. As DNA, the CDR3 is TGTGCCAGCAGCCAAGATGTGGCGGTTCATGGCTACACCTTC.

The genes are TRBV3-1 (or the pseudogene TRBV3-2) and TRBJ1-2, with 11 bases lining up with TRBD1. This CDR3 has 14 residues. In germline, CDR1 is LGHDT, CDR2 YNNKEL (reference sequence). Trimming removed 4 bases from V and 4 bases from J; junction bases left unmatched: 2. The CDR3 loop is CASSRTGGVYGYTF. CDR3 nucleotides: TGTGCCAGCAGCCGGACAGGGGGCGTCTATGGCTACACCTTC.

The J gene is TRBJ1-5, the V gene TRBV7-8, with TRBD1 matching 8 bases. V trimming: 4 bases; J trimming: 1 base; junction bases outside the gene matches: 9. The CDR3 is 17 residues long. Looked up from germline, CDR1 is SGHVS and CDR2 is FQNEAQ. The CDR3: CASSSQGGIPSNQPQHF. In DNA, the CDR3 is TGTGCCAGCAGCTCACAGGGGGGAATACCGAGCAATCAGCCCCAGCATTTT.